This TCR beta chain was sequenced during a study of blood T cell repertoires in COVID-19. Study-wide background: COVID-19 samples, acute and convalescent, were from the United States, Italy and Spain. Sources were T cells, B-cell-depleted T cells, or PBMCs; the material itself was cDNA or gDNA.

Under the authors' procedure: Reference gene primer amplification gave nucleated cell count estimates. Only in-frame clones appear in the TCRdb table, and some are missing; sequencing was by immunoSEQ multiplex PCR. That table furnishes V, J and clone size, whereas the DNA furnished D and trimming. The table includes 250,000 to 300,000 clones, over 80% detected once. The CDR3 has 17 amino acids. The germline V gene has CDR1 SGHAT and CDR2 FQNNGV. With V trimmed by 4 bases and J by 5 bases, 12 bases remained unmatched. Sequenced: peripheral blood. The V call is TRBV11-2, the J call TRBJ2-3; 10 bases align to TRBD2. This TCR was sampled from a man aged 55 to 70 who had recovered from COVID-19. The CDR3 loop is CASSSGSLAGIRDTQYF. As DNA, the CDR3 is TGTGCCAGCAGCTCTGGGTCACTAGCGGGGATACGAGATACGCAGTATTTT.